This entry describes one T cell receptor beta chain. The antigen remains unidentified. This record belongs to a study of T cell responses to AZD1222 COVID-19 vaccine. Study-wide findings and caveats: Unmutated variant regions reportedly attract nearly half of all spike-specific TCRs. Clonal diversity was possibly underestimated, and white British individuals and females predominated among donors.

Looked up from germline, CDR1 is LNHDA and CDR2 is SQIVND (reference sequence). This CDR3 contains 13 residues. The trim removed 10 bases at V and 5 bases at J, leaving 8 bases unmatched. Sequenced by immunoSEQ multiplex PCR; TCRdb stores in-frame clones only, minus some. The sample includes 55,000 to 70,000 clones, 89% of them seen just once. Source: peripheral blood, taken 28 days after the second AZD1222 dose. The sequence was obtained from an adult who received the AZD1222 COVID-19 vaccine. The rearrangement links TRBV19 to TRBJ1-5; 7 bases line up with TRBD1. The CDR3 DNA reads TGTGCCACCACCCAAACAGGGGATCAGCCCCAGCATTTT. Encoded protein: CATTQTGDQPQHF.